These T cell receptor beta chains were read from a single sample in a study of shared clonotypes between healthy human individuals. Sequencing used immunoSEQ multiplex PCR; TCRdb keeps in-frame clones, though not all of them. The profile shows 2 million to 2.5 million clones, approximately 94% of them singletons. The specimen sequenced was naive CD4+ T cells sorted from blood. These receptors were collected from a man aged 18-30 years in good health. Each CDR3 is given with its conserved first and last residue. Fields, in order: CDR3 protein, CDR3 DNA, J gene, clone size, D gene, V gene. The D gene is left open where the match is weak. Size values are once, few and many counts, or a class for expanded clones, and some rows have none.

CASSYATGDGETQYF,TGTGCCAGCAGTTACGCTACAGGGGATGGGGAGACCCAGTACTTC,TRBJ2-5,NA,TRBD1,TRBV6-5
CASSLAGSDTQYF,TGCGCCAGCAGCCTGGCAGGGTCGGATACGCAGTATTTT,TRBJ2-3,NA,NA,TRBV5-1
CAISESGIGSYEQYF,TGTGCCATCAGTGAATCGGGGATAGGGTCCTACGAGCAGTACTTC,TRBJ2-7,NA,NA,TRBV10-3
CASSRDRDSNQPQHF,TGTGCCAGTAGTCGGGACAGAGATAGCAATCAGCCCCAGCATTTT,TRBJ1-5,few,TRBD1,TRBV19
CAISVEGTPTEAFF,TGTGCCATCAGTGTTGAGGGTACCCCCACTGAAGCTTTCTTT,TRBJ1-1,NA,NA,TRBV10-3
CASILEGDRGPLEQYF,TGTGCCAGCATCCTGGAAGGGGACAGGGGTCCTCTCGAGCAGTACTTC,TRBJ2-7,NA,TRBD1,TRBV5-6
CASSQGAGISYEQYF,TGCGCCAGCAGCCAAGGCGCGGGTATCTCCTACGAGCAGTACTTC,TRBJ2-7,NA,NA,TRBV4-3
CASSSQGADTQYF,TGTGCCAGCTCTTCACAGGGGGCAGATACGCAGTATTTT,TRBJ2-3,NA,TRBD1,TRBV18
CASSLVPSNNEQFF,TGCGCCAGCAGCTTGGTTCCCTCCAACAATGAGCAGTTCTTC,TRBJ2-1,few,NA,TRBV5-1
CASSLKAMWGSYEQYF,TGTGCCAGCAGTTTAAAGGCGATGTGGGGCTCCTACGAGCAGTACTTC,TRBJ2-7,NA,NA,TRBV27
CASRGDTETQYF,TGTGCCAGCAGGGGGGACACAGAGACCCAGTACTTC,TRBJ2-5,NA,NA,TRBV6-5
CAISLQGRGTDTQYF,TGTGCCATCAGTCTACAGGGTAGGGGCACAGATACGCAGTATTTT,TRBJ2-3,NA,NA,TRBV10-3
CASSPLGTVSNQPQHF,TGTGCCAGCAGTCCCCTGGGGACAGTTAGCAATCAGCCCCAGCATTTT,TRBJ1-5,NA,TRBD1,TRBV27
CASPWDRASYEQYF,TGTGCCAGCCCTTGGGACAGGGCGTCCTACGAGCAGTACTTC,TRBJ2-7,NA,TRBD1,TRBV6-6
CSVVDSPTSTDTQYF,TGCAGCGTTGTCGACAGTCCCACTAGCACAGATACGCAGTATTTT,TRBJ2-3,NA,NA,TRBV29-1
CASSLTELAGSNEQFF,TGCGCCAGCAGCTTAACGGAACTAGCGGGGTCCAATGAGCAGTTCTTC,TRBJ2-1,once,TRBD2,TRBV5-1
CASSFSGGGDEQYF,TGTGCCAGCAGCTTTAGTGGAGGAGGGGACGAGCAGTACTTC,TRBJ2-7,NA,NA,TRBV7-9
CAWRVTGKETQYF,TGTGCCTGGAGAGTGACAGGGAAAGAGACCCAGTACTTC,TRBJ2-5,once,TRBD1,TRBV30
CASSSSGLSTDTQYF,TGTGCCAGCAGCTCCTCGGGACTCAGCACAGATACGCAGTATTTT,TRBJ2-3,NA,NA,TRBV6-6
CASSLGYQGSGLFF,TGTGCCAGCAGCTTGGGGTATCAGGGATCTGGACTGTTTTTT,TRBJ1-4,NA,NA,TRBV5-6
CASSSLYPQGVVKLFF,TGTGCCAGCAGTTCCCTATATCCCCAGGGGGTTGTAAAACTGTTTTTT,TRBJ1-4,NA,TRBD1,TRBV25-1
CASSYSGAGQGYEQYF,TGTGCCAGCAGTTACAGCGGGGCAGGGCAAGGCTACGAGCAGTACTTC,TRBJ2-7,once,TRBD2,TRBV6-5
CASRLEGGNTYEQYF,TGTGCCAGCAGACTCGAGGGGGGTAACACCTACGAGCAGTACTTC,TRBJ2-7,NA,NA,TRBV2
CASRMTGVNGYTF,TGTGCCAGTAGGATGACAGGGGTTAATGGCTACACCTTC,TRBJ1-2,NA,TRBD1,TRBV19